The clone carrying this TCR beta chain was seen a few times. For TCR beta, libraries came from iRepertoire HTBI primers and Arm-PCR of CDR3 regions. MiXCR, run by TCRdb on the multiplex PCR reads, gives a single entry per CDR3 protein. The sample has 600,000 to 800,000 distinct CDR3 sequences, about 32% seen once. As for time point: persistent/refractory GD, antithyroid drugs over 5 years with positive TRAb. Extracted PBMC RNA gave rise to the TCR library. This sample was taken from a study of regulatory T cells in long-lasting Graves disease. The CDR3 extends over 18 amino acids. The V and J ends lost 5 bases and 4 bases, in that order; junction bases with no gene match: 15. Germline-derived CDR1 and CDR2 are SEHNR and FQNEAQ (reference sequence).

The sequence was collected from a female donor with Graves disease. Source: peripheral blood mononuclear cells (PBMCs), taken when the disease was refractory, from a patient treated with antithyroid drugs. This chain joins TRBV7-9 and TRBJ2-5, with TRBD2 matching over 11 bases. CDR3 residues: CASSQLAGVSSLRETQYF. For the CDR3, the DNA is TGTGCCAGCAGCCAACTAGCGGGAGTTTCGAGTCTCCGAGAGACCCAGTACTTC.